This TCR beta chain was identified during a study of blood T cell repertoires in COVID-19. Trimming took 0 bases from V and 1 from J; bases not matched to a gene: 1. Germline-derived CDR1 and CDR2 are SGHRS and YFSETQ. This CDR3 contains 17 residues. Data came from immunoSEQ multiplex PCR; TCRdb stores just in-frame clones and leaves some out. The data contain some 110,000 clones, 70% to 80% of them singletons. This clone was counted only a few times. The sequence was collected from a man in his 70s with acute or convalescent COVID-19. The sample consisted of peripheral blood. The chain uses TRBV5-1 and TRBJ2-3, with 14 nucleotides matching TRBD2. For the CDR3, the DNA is TGCGCCAGCAGCTTGGAGACTAGCGGGAGGGGCACAGATACGCAGTATTTT. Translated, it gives CASSLETSGRGTDTQYF.